The 30 T cell receptor beta chains in this list originate from one sample, sequenced in a study of shared clonotypes between healthy human individuals. The protocol was immunoSEQ multiplex PCR, while the TCRdb copy is restricted to in-frame clones and leaves out a portion. The sample holds over 400,000 clones, 70% to 85% seen once. Material: PBMCs. Source of these receptors: a woman aged 40 to 50 in good health. Some clones in this sample may be carry-over from other donors' samples.

The V call is TRBV19, the J call TRBJ2-5; D is ambiguous. The germline CDR1 and CDR2 sequences are LNHDA and SQIVND (reference sequence). The CDR3 runs 14 residues. Deletions cut 7 bases from V and 2 bases from J, with 14 bases between. The CDR3 coding sequence is TGTGCCAGTACCGCCCGGGCAGCACAAGAGACCCAGTACTTC. It yields the protein CASTARAAQETQYF.

This rearrangement joins TRBV9 to TRBJ2-7; possibly TRBD2 for D (6 bases). V dropped 4 bases and J dropped 3 bases, with 11 bases sitting between them. The CDR3 is 13 amino acids. The germline V gene encodes CDR1 SGDLS and CDR2 YYNGEE. CDR3 DNA: TGTGCCAGCAGCCGGGACTCCTTCTACGAGCAGTACTTC. This codes for CASSRDSFYEQYF.

The chain uses TRBV7-2 and TRBJ2-2; D remains unclear. This CDR3 contains 14 residues. Germline CDR1 and CDR2: SGHTA and FQGNSA. Trimming took 1 base from V and 1 from J, leaving 4 bases between them. This chain's CDR3 is CASSLVVNTGELFF. In DNA form, the CDR3 reads TGTGCCAGCAGCTTAGTCGTGAACACCGGGGAGCTGTTTTTT. The variable domain in full, with the rest retrieved from reference TRBV7-2 and TRBJ2-2, is GAGVSQSPSNKVTEKGKDVELRCDPISGHTALYWYRQSLGQGLEFLIYFQGNSAPDKSGLPSDRFSAERTGGSVSTLTIQRTQQEDSAVYLCASSLVVNTGELFFGEGSRLTVL.

CDR3 sequence (DNA): TGTGCCAGCAGCTTAGCCCCGGGACAGGGGGCGCTTGGCTATGGCTACACCTTC. Translation: CASSLAPGQGALGYGYTF. The chain couples TRBV7-2 to TRBJ1-2; 12 bases are a match to TRBD1. The CDR3 runs 18 residues. Trimming took 0 bases from V and 4 from J; bases not matched to a gene: 9. Germline lookup yields CDR1 SGHTA and CDR2 FQGNSA.

The chain couples TRBV4-3 to TRBJ2-1; possible D gene TRBD1, 5 bases. Looked up from germline, CDR1 is LGHNA and CDR2 is YSLEER. The CDR3 has 14 residues. V was trimmed by 0 bases and J by 8 bases, leaving 11 bases between them. DNA for the CDR3: TGCGCCAGCAGCCAAGATGGGGCCCGGGATGAGCAGTTCTTC. Its translation is CASSQDGARDEQFF.

The chain uses TRBV5-4 and TRBJ1-1; no clear D gene. The CDR3 is 13 residues long. Germline lookup yields CDR1 SGHNT and CDR2 YYREEE (reference sequence). Deletions cut 1 base from V and 1 base from J, with 5 bases between. DNA for the CDR3: TGTGCCAGCAGCTTGAAACAGAACACTGAAGCTTTCTTT. Protein product: CASSLKQNTEAFF. The whole variable domain, remainder taken from reference TRBV5-4 and TRBJ1-1, is ETGVTQSPTHLIKTRGQQVTLRCSSQSGHNTVSWYQQALGQGPQFIFQYYREEENGRGNFPPRFSGLQFPNYSSELNVNALELDDSALYLCASSLKQNTEAFFGQGTRLTVV.

This chain connects TRBV7-9 to TRBJ2-7; D is perhaps TRBD2 (5 bases). Germline loops: CDR1 SEHNR, CDR2 FQNEAQ (reference sequence). The CDR3 runs 13 residues. Trimming shortened V by 0 bases and J by 7 bases, and 10 bases separated the two germline ends. CDR3 DNA sequence: TGTGCCAGCAGCTTAGCCCCTAGCATTGAGCAGTACTTC. Residues: CASSLAPSIEQYF.

The chain has TRBV7-2 and TRBJ2-1; TRBD2 matches 10 bases. Germline CDR1 SGHTA, CDR2 FQGNSA. V was pared by 8 bases and J by 10 bases, with 5 bases of the junction left unmatched. There are 12 residues in the CDR3. This CDR3 is CASSRTSGEQFF. DNA of the CDR3: TGTGCCAGCTCCCGGACTAGCGGAGAGCAGTTCTTC.

This clone turned up a few times. The chain has TRBV9 and TRBJ2-7; TRBD2 matches 8 bases. The CDR3 has 14 amino acids. Unmatched junction bases numbered 4, after V lost 2 bases and J lost 3 bases. CDR1 is SGDLS, CDR2 YYNGEE, per germline. The CDR3 nucleotides read TGTGCCAGCAGCGTCGGACTAGCTCTCTACGAGCAGTACTTC. As protein: CASSVGLALYEQYF.

This clone was seen a handful of times. The gene calls are TRBV6-5 and TRBJ2-7, with D possibly TRBD2 on 5 matching bases. The CDR3 has 15 residues. Deletions cut 4 bases from V and 2 bases from J, with 15 bases between. Germline CDR1 and CDR2: MNHEY and SVGAGI. In nucleotides, the CDR3 is TGTGCCAGCAGTTCCCCCGGCGGGTTCACCTACGAGCAGTACTTC. Translated: CASSSPGGFTYEQYF.

Ten or more counts support this clone. The gene calls are TRBV5-4 and TRBJ2-3, with 13 bases aligning to TRBD2. Per the germline V gene, CDR1 is SGHNT and CDR2 is YYREEE (reference sequence). After removal of 4 bases from V and 5 bases from J, the junction contained 7 bases not matched to a gene. The CDR3 covers 16 residues. CDR3 sequence: CASSIGLAGVQDTQYF. The CDR3 DNA reads as TGTGCCAGCAGCATCGGACTAGCGGGAGTACAAGATACGCAGTATTTT.

This clone was counted once. The chain combines TRBV18 with TRBJ2-3, with 9 nucleotides matching TRBD1. The CDR3 length is 19 residues. Germline CDR1 is KGHSH and CDR2 is LQKENI. The V gene end was trimmed by 3 bases and the J gene end by 2 bases; junction bases not matched to a gene: 15. The CDR3 nucleotides read TGTGCCAGCTCACCGTACCTGGCGGGACAGGGCTTTTACACAGATACGCAGTATTTT. Amino acids: CASSPYLAGQGFYTDTQYF.

This clone was seen only once. The V call is TRBV27, the J call TRBJ1-6; 9 bases are shared with TRBD1. The CDR3 is 14 amino acids. The V and J ends lost 8 bases and 10 bases, in that order; junction bases with no gene match: 9. Germline-derived CDR1 and CDR2 are MNHEY and SMNVEV (reference sequence). The CDR3 DNA reads as TGTGCCAGCCAACCGGGACAGGGATTATCACCCCTCCACTTT. Encoded protein: CASQPGQGLSPLHF.

This clone showed up just a few times. The chain recombines TRBV4-2 with TRBJ1-1, with TRBD1 matching 9 bases. Germline V gene data show CDR1 as LGHNA and CDR2 as YNFKEQ. CDR3 length: 13 amino acids. Germline trimming cut 3 bases from V and 5 bases from J; bases unmatched to any gene: 1. CDR3 coding DNA: TGTGCCAGCAGCCAGGACAGGGGTACTGAAGCTTTCTTT. This encodes CASSQDRGTEAFF.

CDR3 nucleotide sequence: TGTGCCAGCAGCAAGGGAGGACAGTACGAGCAGTACTTC. It yields the protein CASSKGGQYEQYF. V gene TRBV7-6 combines with J gene TRBJ2-7, with D perhaps assigned TRBD1 or TRBD2 (6 bases each). CDR3 length: 13 amino acids. V lost 5 bases to trimming and J lost 4 bases, with 12 bases between them. Germline V gene lookup returns CDR1 SGHVS and CDR2 FNYEAQ.

As regards this clone: The sample carries other DNA sequences with the same CDR3. CDR3 coding DNA: TGCGCCAGCAGCTTGGATCCGGGGTATGGCTACACCTTC. Translation gives CASSLDPGYGYTF. The chain uses TRBV5-1 and TRBJ1-2; no clear D. The CDR3 sequence is 13 residues long. Trimming pared 0 bases from V and 5 bases from J, leaving 8 bases between. The germline CDR1 and CDR2 sequences are SGHRS and YFSETQ.

CDR3 coding DNA: TGTGCCATCAGTGAGGGACTAGCGGGGACCACAGATACGCAGTATTTT. Protein product: CAISEGLAGTTDTQYF. The chain couples TRBV10-3 to TRBJ2-3, with 12 bases fitting TRBD2. Germline V gives CDR1 ENHRY, CDR2 SYGVKD. The V and J ends lost 2 bases and 2 bases, in that order; junction bases with no gene match: 2. CDR3 length: 16 residues.

V gene TRBV6-6 combines with J gene TRBJ1-1; no clear D gene. CDR1 and CDR2 (germline): MNHNY, SVGAGI (reference sequence). CDR3 size: 13 residues. V was shortened by 7 bases and J by 0 bases, with 9 bases between the two germline ends. This CDR3 reads CASTYTVNTEAFF. CDR3 in DNA: TGTGCCAGCACCTATACAGTGAACACTGAAGCTTTCTTT.

The chain joins TRBV9 to TRBJ2-1; D is uncertain. Germline V lookup: CDR1 SGDLS, CDR2 YYNGEE. Deletions cut 0 bases from V and 7 bases from J, with 11 bases between. The CDR3 runs 14 residues. The CDR3, as DNA: TGTGCCAGCAGCGTAGCTCGGACCTCTAATGAGCAGTTCTTC. This encodes CASSVARTSNEQFF.

The chain joins TRBV11-2 to TRBJ2-1, with D tentatively TRBD1 (6 bases). The CDR3 is 14 amino acids. Trimming stripped 3 bases from V and 5 bases from J, with 11 bases between. Germline values: CDR1 SGHAT, CDR2 FQNNGV. CDR3 loop: CASSFLQGHNEQFF. In nucleotides, the CDR3 is TGTGCCAGCAGCTTTCTCCAGGGGCACAATGAGCAGTTCTTC.

V usage is TRBV10-3 and J usage is TRBJ2-3, with 16 bases aligning to TRBD2. The CDR3 has 15 residues. Germline V lookup: CDR1 ENHRY, CDR2 SYGVKD. The ends lost 11 bases at V and 3 bases at J; junction bases unmatched: 5. In DNA, the CDR3 is TGTGCCGTGGGACTAGCGGGAGGGCCAACAGATACGCAGTATTTT. Encoded protein: CAVGLAGGPTDTQYF.

The chain carries TRBV2 and TRBJ2-1, with D uncertain. Germline V CDR1 and CDR2: SNHLY, FYNNEI. Trimming removed 4 bases at V and 10 bases at J, with 11 bases between. The CDR3 sequence is 12 residues long. CDR3 nucleotides: TGTGCCAGCAGTGCCTTAGTGTGGGAGCAGTTCTTC. This translates into CASSALVWEQFF.

The chain recombines TRBV7-8 with TRBJ2-5; weak D call: TRBD1 (5 bases). Germline assignment: CDR1 SGHVS and CDR2 FQNEAQ. CDR3 length equals 13 residues. Trimming cost V 5 bases and J 0 bases, with 7 bases left between them. CDR3 protein: CASSRQYQETQYF. The CDR3 DNA follows: TGTGCCAGCAGCAGACAGTACCAAGAGACCCAGTACTTC.

This clone was seen more than once but under ten times. The chain combines TRBV2 with TRBJ1-5; TRBD1 is a possible D gene (5 bases). Per germline, CDR1 SNHLY and CDR2 FYNNEI. The CDR3 is 14 amino acids. Trimming took 4 bases from V and 5 from J, leaving 12 bases between them. The CDR3: CASSVRDGYQPQHF. The CDR3 nucleotides read TGTGCCAGCAGTGTCAGGGATGGGTATCAGCCCCAGCATTTT.

This chain links TRBV7-9 with TRBJ2-1; tentative D call: TRBD2 (5 bases). The CDR3 contains 12 residues. Trimming pared 2 bases from V and 8 bases from J, leaving 7 bases between. Germline V gene sequence: CDR1 SEHNR, CDR2 FQNEAQ (reference sequence). DNA for the CDR3: TGTGCCAGCAGCTTAAGGGAGTATGAGCAGTTCTTC. Amino acids: CASSLREYEQFF.

The chain uses TRBV2 and TRBJ2-7, with D possibly called TRBD1 or TRBD2 (5 bases each). The CDR3 runs 15 residues. Looked up from germline, CDR1 is SNHLY and CDR2 is FYNNEI. The ends were cut back, 4 bases at V and 6 bases at J, with 19 bases in the middle. CDR3 residues: CASSGRSGLAGEQYF. CDR3 nucleotide sequence: TGTGCCAGCAGTGGAAGGTCAGGGCTAGCTGGCGAGCAGTACTTC.

The CDR3 DNA follows: TGTGCCAGCAGTTTGCGGTTTGGCAATCAGCCCCAGCATTTT. As protein: CASSLRFGNQPQHF. The V call is TRBV28, the J call TRBJ1-5; D not resolved. Per the germline V gene, CDR1 is MDHEN and CDR2 is SYDVKM. The V end lost 3 bases, the J end lost 2 bases, and 8 bases lay between the germline ends. This CDR3 spans 14 amino acids.

The J gene is TRBJ1-1, the V gene TRBV30; D is possibly TRBD1 (5 bases). CDR3 length: 11 amino acids. Germline V gene data show CDR1 as GTSNPN and CDR2 as SVGIG (reference sequence). V was trimmed by 2 bases and J by 11 bases, leaving 12 bases between them. The CDR3 protein is CAWSSRDVAFF. The CDR3 bases are TGTGCCTGGAGTAGCAGGGACGTCGCTTTCTTT.

The table lists this clone with a few counts. The chain carries TRBV19 and TRBJ1-1; the D gene is possibly TRBD1 (5 bases). The CDR3 totals 12 residues. Germline values: CDR1 LNHDA, CDR2 SQIVND (reference sequence). Trimming pared 2 bases from V and 9 bases from J, leaving 10 bases between. Here the CDR3 DNA reads TGTGCCAGTAGTATAAGGAAGGGACAAGCTTTCTTT. This translates into CASSIRKGQAFF. Using reference TRBV19 and TRBJ1-1 for the parts outside the CDR3, the full variable domain is DGGITQSPKYLFRKEGQNVTLSCEQNLNHDAMYWYRQDPGQGLRLIYYSQIVNDFQKGDIAEGYSVSREKKESFPLTVTSAQKNPTAFYLCASSIRKGQAFFGQGTRLTVV.

The genes are TRBV30 and TRBJ1-1; no definite D call. The CDR3 spans 14 residues. Trimming cost V 1 base and J 9 bases, with 18 bases left between them. The germline V gene encodes CDR1 GTSNPN and CDR2 SVGIG (reference sequence). This chain's CDR3 is CAWSGYPILAQAFF. The CDR3 coding sequence is TGTGCCTGGAGTGGATACCCGATCCTCGCCCAAGCTTTCTTT.